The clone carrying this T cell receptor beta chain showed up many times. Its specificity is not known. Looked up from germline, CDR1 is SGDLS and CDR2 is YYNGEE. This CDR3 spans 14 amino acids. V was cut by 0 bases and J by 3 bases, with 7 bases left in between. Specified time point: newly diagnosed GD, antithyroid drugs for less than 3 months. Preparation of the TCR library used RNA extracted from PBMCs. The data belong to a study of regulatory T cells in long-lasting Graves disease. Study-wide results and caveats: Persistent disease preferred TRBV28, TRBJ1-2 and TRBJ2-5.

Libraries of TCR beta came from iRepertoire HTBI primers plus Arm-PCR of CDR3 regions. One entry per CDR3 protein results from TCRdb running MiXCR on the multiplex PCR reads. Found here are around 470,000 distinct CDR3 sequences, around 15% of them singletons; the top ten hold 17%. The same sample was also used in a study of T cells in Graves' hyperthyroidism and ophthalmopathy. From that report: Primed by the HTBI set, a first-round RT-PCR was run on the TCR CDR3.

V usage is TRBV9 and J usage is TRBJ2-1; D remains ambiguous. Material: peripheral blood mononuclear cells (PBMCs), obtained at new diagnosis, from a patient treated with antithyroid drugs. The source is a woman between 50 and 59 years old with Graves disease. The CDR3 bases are TGTGCCAGCAGCGTAGCAGCCATCTACAATGAGCAGTTCTTC. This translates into CASSVAAIYNEQFF.